This is a list of T cell receptor beta chains from one sample in a study of blood T cell repertoires in COVID-19. Sequencing was performed with immunoSEQ multiplex PCR; in TCRdb, only in-frame clones are kept and a portion is missing. The table shows some 220,000 clones, with 75% to 90% occurring only once. Sample: peripheral blood. The receptors were gathered from a woman between 65 and 79 years old with COVID-19, enrolled during active disease. Both conserved end residues are part of each CDR3. The order of the fields is D gene, clone size, V gene, J gene, CDR3 DNA, CDR3 protein. D genes are given only for firm matches. Size is omitted from some rows. Given values are once, few, many or a class for expanded clones.

>TRBD2|.|TRBV5-1|TRBJ2-3
TGCGCCAGCAGCGTTAAACGGTCTAGCGGGAGATCAGATACGCAGTATTTT
CASSVKRSSGRSDTQYF
>.|.|TRBV29-1|TRBJ2-3
TGCAGCGTTGAAGGGCCCTCAGATACGCAGTATTTT
CSVEGPSDTQYF
>.|.|TRBV18|TRBJ2-2
TGTGCCAGCTCAGCCTCGTCCCCTAATATTCCCGGGGAGCTGTTTTTT
CASSASSPNIPGELFF
>.|.|TRBV19|TRBJ2-1
TGTGCCAGTAGGAGGACGGACAGCAGCTCCTACAATGAGCAGTTCTTC
CASRRTDSSSYNEQFF
>TRBD1|.|TRBV2|TRBJ1-1
TGTGCCAGCAAGGGACAGGGGAACACTGAAGCTTTCTTT
CASKGQGNTEAFF
>.|once|TRBV6-1|TRBJ1-4
TGTGCCAGCAGTGAATCTCACGGTACTAATGAAAAACTGTTTTTT
CASSESHGTNEKLFF
>.|once|TRBV9|TRBJ1-5
TGTGCCAGCAGCCCAGGCAATAACAATCAGCCCCAGCATTTT
CASSPGNNNQPQHF
>TRBD2|.|TRBV19|TRBJ2-3
TGTGCCAGTAGTTCGCCACGGACTAGCGGGGGCTACACAGATACGCAGTATTTT
CASSSPRTSGGYTDTQYF
>TRBD1|.|TRBV20-1|TRBJ1-2
TGCAGTGTTTCGACAGGGAGGGGCTACACCTTC
CSVSTGRGYTF
>.|.|TRBV10-3|TRBJ2-5
TGTGCCATCAGTGAGTCCCCGCGGGAGACCCAGTACTTC
CAISESPRETQYF
>TRBD1|.|TRBV5-1|TRBJ2-1
TGCGCCAGCAGCTTGTTCACAGGGGTTCGGGATGAGCAGTTCTTC
CASSLFTGVRDEQFF
>TRBD2|.|TRBV5-6|TRBJ2-1
TGTGCCAGCAGCCGCAGGGACTACCGTTACAATGAGCAGTTCTTC
CASSRRDYRYNEQFF
>.|.|TRBV6-1|TRBJ2-2
TGTGCCAGCAGTGAACCCGGGGGCGGGGCGGGAGTTACCGGGGAGCTGTTTTTT
CASSEPGGGAGVTGELFF
>TRBD1|.|TRBV3-1/TRBV3-2|TRBJ2-5
TGTGCCAGCAGCCAACTACAGGGGGAAAGGGAGACCCAGTACTTC
CASSQLQGERETQYF
>TRBD2|.|TRBV7-2|TRBJ2-1
TGTGCCAGCAGCCAGGGGACTAGCGGGAGAACTTTCCCTCCTGGTGAGCAGTTCTTC
CASSQGTSGRTFPPGEQFF
>.|.|TRBV14|TRBJ1-2
TGTGCCAGCAGCCCACAGGGTTTAGTGGGCTACACCTTC
CASSPQGLVGYTF
>.|.|TRBV7-9|TRBJ1-3
TGTGCCAGCAGAAGGGGGGGTTCCACTGGAAACACCATATATTTT
CASRRGGSTGNTIYF
>.|few|TRBV7-6|TRBJ1-3
TGTGCCAGCAGCCCAGTGGCCTACACAGCTGGAAACACCATATATTTT
CASSPVAYTAGNTIYF